This TCR beta chain was profiled in a study of blood T cells in healthy people across ages. Regarding the study as a whole: Unknown CMV status may confound age-related changes in expanded clones.

Donors gave around 9.8 milliliters of peripheral blood apiece. About this clonotype: No antigen is known for it.

Sample-barcoded 5' priming and a J-beta primer mix drove a second PCR of 7 to 11 cycles. Each sample yielded at least 2.5 million CDR3-containing paired-end reads. TCRdb used MiXCR to reprocess the 5' RACE reads, holding one entry per CDR3 protein. The sample contains approximately 800,000 distinct CDR3 sequences, around half of which appear only once. The sample consisted of blood. This clonotype was sampled from an elderly man in good health.

CDR3 residues: CASSFTGTGDTQYF. The CDR3 DNA reads TGTGCCAGCAGCTTTACCGGGACTGGGGATACGCAGTATTTT. V and J are TRBV7-2 and TRBJ2-3; D possibly corresponds to TRBD2 (6 bases). Germline V gives CDR1 SGHTA, CDR2 FQGNSA. Between the trimmed V and J ends, which lost 3 bases and 6 bases, there was a span of 13 bases. The CDR3 loop spans 14 amino acids. The variable domain in full, with the rest retrieved from reference TRBV7-2 and TRBJ2-3, is GAGVSQSPSNKVTEKGKDVELRCDPISGHTALYWYRQSLGQGLEFLIYFQGNSAPDKSGLPSDRFSAERTGGSVSTLTIQRTQQEDSAVYLCASSFTGTGDTQYFGPGTRLTVL.